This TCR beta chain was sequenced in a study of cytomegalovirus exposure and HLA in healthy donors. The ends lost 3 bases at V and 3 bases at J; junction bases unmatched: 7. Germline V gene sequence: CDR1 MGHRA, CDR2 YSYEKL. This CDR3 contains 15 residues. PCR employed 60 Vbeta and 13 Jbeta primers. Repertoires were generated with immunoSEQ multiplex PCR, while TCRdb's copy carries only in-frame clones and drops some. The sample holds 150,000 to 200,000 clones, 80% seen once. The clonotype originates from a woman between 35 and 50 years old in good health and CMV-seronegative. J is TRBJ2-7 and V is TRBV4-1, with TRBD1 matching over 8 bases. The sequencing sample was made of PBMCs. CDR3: CASSHPQGDVYEQYF. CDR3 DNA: TGCGCCAGCAGCCACCCACAGGGGGACGTCTACGAGCAGTACTTC.